The 30 T cell receptor beta chains reported below all come from one sample, sequenced in a study of T cell responses to AZD1222 COVID-19 vaccine. Generated by immunoSEQ multiplex PCR, the TCRdb table keeps only in-frame clones and is missing some. Counted here are more than 95,000 clones, around 87% occurring once; the ten biggest clones make up under 3%. The specimen was peripheral blood, collected on day 0 of AZD1222 vaccination. All receptors derive from an adult in good health.

The V gene is TRBV18, the J gene TRBJ2-3, with D tentatively TRBD1 (6 bases). CDR1 is KGHSH, CDR2 LQKENI, per germline. The CDR3 loop spans 15 amino acids. Trimming took off 6 bases at V and 4 bases at J, with 17 bases between the two ends. The DNA of the CDR3 is TGTGCCAGCTCCCCCCGAGGGGGAGAATCAGATACGCAGTATTTT. Translation gives CASSPRGGESDTQYF.

The CDR3 is CSAARTADNEQFF. The CDR3 region has the DNA TGCAGCGCAGCGAGGACTGCGGACAATGAGCAGTTCTTC. V is TRBV29-1 and J is TRBJ2-1, with a possible D match to TRBD2 (5 bases). Deletions cut 7 bases from V and 5 bases from J, with 15 bases between. The CDR3 is made up of 13 amino acids. From germline, CDR1 is SQVTM and CDR2 ANQGSEA.

The V call is TRBV3-1 (or the pseudogene TRBV3-2), the J call TRBJ2-1, with TRBD2 matching 11 bases. This CDR3 is built from 16 residues. Germline loops: CDR1 LGHDT, CDR2 YNNKEL (reference sequence). V was pared by 1 base and J by 6 bases, with 5 bases of the junction left unmatched. CDR3 DNA sequence: TGTGCCAGCAGCCAAGTTCTACTAGCGGGAGCCAATGAGCAGTTCTTC. It codes for CASSQVLLAGANEQFF.

This clone was seen just once. The rearrangement links TRBV5-8 to TRBJ1-2, with D hard to call. The V end was cut by 0 bases, the J end by 2 bases, with 5 bases between. Germline values: CDR1 SGHTS, CDR2 YDEGEE. The CDR3 is 13 amino acids. This CDR3 reads CASSLDRNYGYTF. CDR3 sequence (DNA): TGTGCCAGCAGCTTGGACAGAAACTATGGCTACACCTTC.

The chain recombines TRBV7-9 with TRBJ1-2, with 9 positions matching TRBD1. The CDR3 extends over 16 amino acids. CDR1 is SEHNR, CDR2 FQNEAQ, per germline (reference sequence). The V and J ends lost 5 bases and 8 bases, in that order; junction bases with no gene match: 15. In DNA, the CDR3 is TGTGCCAGCAGCCCGAATACCGGGACAGGGAAGGAGGGCTACACCTTC. This sequence encodes CASSPNTGTGKEGYTF.

In the case of this clone: One end of the junction is discordant with germline, which a read error may explain. The chain carries TRBV3-1 (or the pseudogene TRBV3-2) and TRBJ1-6, with TRBD1 matching 10 bases. The length of the CDR3 is 17 residues. Germline V lookup: CDR1 LGHDT, CDR2 YNNKEL (reference sequence). CDR3 sequence reads: CASSQDRGLLYNSPLHF. For the CDR3, the DNA is TGTGCCAGCAGTCAAGACAGGGGGCTTTTGTATAATTCACCCCTCCACTTT.

CDR3 in DNA: TGTGCCAGCAGTATCGCGCGAGGAACTGAAGCTTTCTTT. Translated: CASSIARGTEAFF. The V call is TRBV27, the J call TRBJ1-1; D gene unclear. CDR1 is MNHEY and CDR2 is SMNVEV in the germline V gene (reference sequence). V was clipped by 5 bases and J by 5 bases, with 12 bases between them. The CDR3 length is 13 residues.

The genes are TRBV19 and TRBJ2-2; TRBD1 matches at 10 bases. Trimming cost V 4 bases and J 2 bases; bases outside gene matches: 4. The CDR3 has 16 residues. Germline CDR1 and CDR2: LNHDA and SQIVND (reference sequence). CDR3 sequence reads: CASSTGTGVNTGELFF. CDR3 DNA sequence: TGTGCCAGTAGTACCGGGACAGGGGTTAACACCGGGGAGCTGTTTTTT.

The rearrangement uses TRBV6-5 and TRBJ1-1; 7 bases are shared with TRBD1. Germline CDR1 reads MNHEY; CDR2 reads SVGAGI. The CDR3 has 13 residues. Trimming at V came to 9 bases and at J to 2 bases, leaving 6 bases not matched to a gene. CDR3 amino acids: CASQGDINTEAFF. The DNA for the CDR3 is TGTGCCAGTCAGGGGGATATTAACACTGAAGCTTTCTTT.

The chain couples TRBV4-1 to TRBJ2-5; D is uncertain. In germline, CDR1 is MGHRA, CDR2 YSYEKL. The CDR3 contains 13 residues. V was clipped by 4 bases and J by 4 bases, with 10 bases between them. CDR3 protein: CASSPALGETQYF. DNA of the CDR3: TGCGCCAGCAGCCCGGCTTTGGGAGAGACCCAGTACTTC.

This chain's CDR3 is CASSARDRGYYGYTF. CDR3 DNA: TGTGCCAGCAGTGCCCGGGACAGGGGGTACTATGGCTACACCTTC. This rearrangement joins TRBV27 to TRBJ1-2, with 11 bases matching TRBD1. The junction had 5 bases not matched to a gene; V was cut back by 5 bases and J by 3 bases. The germline V gene encodes CDR1 MNHEY and CDR2 SMNVEV (reference sequence). This CDR3 region has 15 residues.

The chain is built from TRBV25-1 and TRBJ1-5; TRBD1 is a possible D gene (6 bases). The CDR3 has 14 amino acids. The V gene's germline CDR1 is MGHDK and CDR2 SYGVNS. Trimming removed 6 bases from V and 3 bases from J, with 12 bases in between. CDR3 amino acids: CASSGDRSNQPQHF. The CDR3, as DNA: TGTGCCAGCAGCGGCGACAGGTCCAATCAGCCCCAGCATTTT.

This clone occurred once. The chain employs TRBV11-2 and TRBJ1-6; no clear D. From germline, CDR1 is SGHAT and CDR2 FQNNGV. This CDR3 has 13 residues. With 3 bases removed from V and 6 bases from J, the gap between germline ends came to 6 bases. CDR3 in DNA: TGTGCCAGCAGCTTGTGGAGTAATTCACCCCTCCACTTT. Translation gives CASSLWSNSPLHF.

This sequence joins TRBV4-1 and TRBJ2-7, with D possibly being TRBD2 (7 bases). The V end was cut by 0 bases, the J end by 3 bases, with 21 bases between. There are 18 residues in the CDR3. In germline, CDR1 is MGHRA, CDR2 YSYEKL. DNA of the CDR3: TGCGCCAGCAGCCAAGAACCGACAGGCGGGGGCAACCTCTACGAGCAGTACTTC. It codes for CASSQEPTGGGNLYEQYF.

The chain links TRBV10-1 to TRBJ2-2; perhaps TRBD1 as D (5 bases). With 3 bases removed from V and 0 bases from J, the gap between germline ends came to 8 bases. The length of the CDR3 is 15 residues. The germline V gene has CDR1 WNHNN and CDR2 SYGVQD (reference sequence). The CDR3 coding sequence is TGCGCCAGCAGTGACAGGGCCGCGAACACCGGGGAGCTGTTTTTT. Translated: CASSDRAANTGELFF.

The V gene is TRBV18, the J gene TRBJ1-4, with 8 bases matching TRBD1. The CDR3 runs 14 residues. V gave up 2 bases and J gave up 8 bases; unmatched junction bases: 4. Germline V gives CDR1 KGHSH, CDR2 LQKENI. The CDR3 sequence: CASSPWTGKEKLFF. Written as DNA, the CDR3 is TGTGCCAGCTCACCATGGACAGGGAAGGAAAAACTGTTTTTT.

This chain uses TRBV29-1 with TRBJ2-1; weak D call: TRBD2 (7 bases). Germline V gene data show CDR1 as SQVTM and CDR2 as ANQGSEA. The V end lost 0 bases, the J end lost 2 bases, and 11 bases lay between the germline ends. CDR3 size: 15 residues. CDR3 sequence: CSVEEIGGPYNEQFF. In nucleotides, the CDR3 is TGCAGCGTTGAAGAGATCGGGGGGCCCTACAATGAGCAGTTCTTC.

V and J are TRBV7-9 and TRBJ1-3; TRBD1 aligns across 8 bases. V shed 6 bases, J shed 2 bases, and the junction held 3 bases outside the gene matches. The CDR3 is 14 amino acids. Germline CDR1 is SEHNR and CDR2 is FQNEAQ (reference sequence). CDR3 residues: CASRVDRAGNTIYF. The CDR3 nucleotides read TGTGCCAGCAGGGTGGACAGGGCTGGAAACACCATATATTTT.

The V and J genes are TRBV5-1 and TRBJ2-5; 9 bases match TRBD1. The CDR3 totals 14 residues. The ends lost 6 bases at V and 4 bases at J; junction bases unmatched: 7. CDR1 SGHRS and CDR2 YFSETQ come from the germline V gene. CDR3 nucleotides: TGCGCCAGCAATCCAGGACAGGGGTCAGAGACCCAGTACTTC. Translating gives CASNPGQGSETQYF.

The genes are TRBV10-2 and TRBJ2-2; possible D gene TRBD1, 6 bases. The CDR3 has 14 amino acids. Germline CDR1 is WSHSY and CDR2 is SAAADI. Trimming pared 6 bases from V and 4 bases from J, leaving 12 bases between. CDR3 region: CASSDRSRTGELFF. In DNA, the CDR3 is TGCGCCAGCAGCGACAGGTCACGCACCGGGGAGCTGTTTTTT.

A few counts support this clone. The chain carries TRBV7-2 and TRBJ1-1; D is possibly TRBD1 (5 bases). V lost 7 bases, J lost 3 bases, and 18 bases lay in between. CDR1 and CDR2 from the germline V gene are SGHTA and FQGNSA. There are 15 residues in the CDR3. CDR3 DNA: TGTGCCAGCACCCCTCAGGTCTCAGGGTACACTGAAGCTTTCTTT. It codes for CASTPQVSGYTEAFF. The entire variable domain, with the rest obtained from reference TRBV7-2 and TRBJ1-1, is as follows: GAGVSQSPSNKVTEKGKDVELRCDPISGHTALYWYRQSLGQGLEFLIYFQGNSAPDKSGLPSDRFSAERTGGSVSTLTIQRTQQEDSAVYLCASTPQVSGYTEAFFGQGTRLTVV.

The J gene is TRBJ2-7, the V gene TRBV19; TRBD2 matches at 8 bases. Losses at the gene ends were 4 bases for V and 4 bases for J; bases not matched to a gene: 6. The CDR3 is 14 residues long. Germline CDR1 reads LNHDA; CDR2 reads SQIVND (reference sequence). In nucleotides, the CDR3 is TGTGCCAGTAGTACTTCTAGCGGGTTATACGAGCAGTACTTC. Translating gives CASSTSSGLYEQYF.

The chain is built from TRBV28 and TRBJ1-1, with TRBD1 identical over 9 bases. CDR3 length: 15 residues. J was trimmed by 2 bases and V by 2 bases; bases with no gene match: 3. Germline V gene lookup returns CDR1 MDHEN and CDR2 SYDVKM. The chain's CDR3 is CASSLVQGANTEAFF. The CDR3 DNA reads as TGTGCCAGCAGTTTAGTACAGGGGGCCAACACTGAAGCTTTCTTT.

The J gene is TRBJ2-6, the V gene TRBV18; TRBD1 aligns across 8 bases. CDR1 and CDR2 (germline): KGHSH, LQKENI. The CDR3 has 16 amino acids. V was clipped by 2 bases and J by 2 bases; unmatched bases: 2. The CDR3 loop is CASSPVTGAGANVLTF. The CDR3 nucleotides are TGTGCCAGCTCACCAGTGACAGGGGCTGGGGCCAACGTCCTGACTTTC.

This clone was picked up a small number of times. The CDR3 is CASSRQGSSGNTIYF. CDR3 sequence (DNA): TGTGCCAGCAGCCGACAGGGCTCCTCTGGAAACACCATATATTTT. This chain connects TRBV27 to TRBJ1-3; 7 bases are a match to TRBD1. V gave up 6 bases and J gave up 0 bases; unmatched junction bases: 5. The CDR3 length is 15 residues. Germline V CDR1 and CDR2: MNHEY, SMNVEV (reference sequence).

The V and J genes are TRBV5-4 and TRBJ1-1; 8 bases agree with TRBD1. J lost 1 base, V lost 4 bases, and 6 bases had no gene match. Germline-derived CDR1 and CDR2 are SGHNT and YYREEE (reference sequence). The CDR3 has 15 amino acids. CDR3 sequence (DNA): TGTGCCAGCAGCCAGCCTGACAGGGGGAACACTGAAGCTTTCTTT. It translates to CASSQPDRGNTEAFF. The whole variable domain, remainder taken from reference TRBV5-4 and TRBJ1-1, is ETGVTQSPTHLIKTRGQQVTLRCSSQSGHNTVSWYQQALGQGPQFIFQYYREEENGRGNFPPRFSGLQFPNYSSELNVNALELDDSALYLCASSQPDRGNTEAFFGQGTRLTVV.

The chain joins TRBV11-2 to TRBJ2-3; D not certain. The CDR3 is 18 residues long. Looked up from germline, CDR1 is SGHAT and CDR2 is FQNNGV. The V end lost 5 bases, the J end lost 7 bases, and 28 bases lay between the germline ends. The CDR3 nucleotides are TGTGCCAGCAGCCAGAACTCTCCGTCCGGTTATTTTACTTATACGCAGTATTTT. It encodes CASSQNSPSGYFTYTQYF.

This chain uses TRBV5-1 with TRBJ2-3; TRBD1 matches 8 bases. CDR1 SGHRS and CDR2 YFSETQ come from the germline V gene. The V gene end was trimmed by 2 bases and the J gene end by 3 bases; junction bases not matched to a gene: 2. The length of the CDR3 is 14 residues. This CDR3 reads CASSFDRGTDTQYF. The CDR3, as DNA: TGCGCCAGCAGCTTTGACAGGGGTACAGATACGCAGTATTTT.

This clone was detected once. The chain is built from TRBV2 and TRBJ1-1; D gene uncertain. Germline V gives CDR1 SNHLY, CDR2 FYNNEI. This CDR3 contains 13 residues. Trimming took off 8 bases at V and 14 bases at J, with 24 bases between the two ends. CDR3 loop: CASRAGYSDGFFF. The CDR3 nucleotides are TGTGCCAGCCGGGCCGGGTATTCGGACGGATTCTTCTTT. Variable domain in full (rest from reference TRBV2 and TRBJ1-1): EPEVTQTPSHQVTQMGQEVILRCVPISNHLYFYWYRQILGQKVEFLVSFYNNEISEKSEIFDDQFSVERPDGSNFTLKIRSTKLEDSAMYFCASRAGYSDGFFFGQGTRLTVV.

The rearrangement uses TRBV3-1 (or the pseudogene TRBV3-2) and TRBJ2-7, with D perhaps TRBD2 (6 bases). The length of the CDR3 is 14 residues. In germline, CDR1 is LGHDT, CDR2 YNNKEL (reference sequence). Trimming cost V 2 bases and J 4 bases, with 12 bases left between them. In DNA, the CDR3 is TGTGCCAGCAGCCAACTCGGGGGTCAATACGAGCAGTACTTC. Its translation is CASSQLGGQYEQYF.